The entry below describes one T cell receptor (beta chain). Its cognate antigen has yet to be identified. No base quality information exists; no much larger clone differs at one position. The sample belongs to a study of T cells in Graves' hyperthyroidism and ophthalmopathy (dated by TCRdb to the late 2010s). For the wider study: Peripheral blood was collected at initial diagnosis, before any treatment. A discovery cohort of about a hundred patients, roughly 45 with Graves' ophthalmopathy and 55 to 60 with stable Graves' hyperthyroidism, was used to find distinguishing TCR V-J signatures. An independent validation cohort of some 18 hyperthyroidism patients and 15 or so patients who later progressed to ophthalmopathy tested prospective prediction of ophthalmopathy. For training and testing, the 95 to 100 patients in the discovery cohort were randomly divided in a 7:3 ratio. The study also compared thyroid tissue and blood T-cell repertoires from roughly six Graves' hyperthyroidism patients. After blood sampling, hyperthyroidism patients were treated with methimazole at a starting dose of 30 mg daily, and ophthalmopathy patients were treated with high-dose intravenous methylprednisolone. The paper reports TCR Vbeta CDR3 sequencing of some 140 peripheral blood samples: fewer than 50 ophthalmopathy, under 80 hyperthyroidism and 17 progressor patients.

In the ophthalmopathy patients, disease was moderately to severely active, with a Clinical Activity Score of 3 or more, a NOSPECS grade of 4 or more, and a duration of less than 3 months. Patients with uncontrolled infections, other autoimmune diseases, pregnancy or lactation were excluded. Clinical symptoms, serum thyroxine and TRAb, thyroid ultrasound, and orbital computed tomography formed the basis for the diagnoses. PBMCs were isolated from 7.5 to 10 ml of fresh peripheral blood by Ficoll-Paque density gradient centrifugation. Trizol reagent was used to extract total RNA, and RNA quality was then checked on an Agilent 2100 Bioanalyzer. The study at large found these results: A model built on a 13 V-J signature distinguished ophthalmopathy from stable hyperthyroidism, reaching about 89% sensitivity and about 81% specificity in cross-validation and 80%/75% in testing. Sample size was not statistically predetermined, and investigators were not blinded to group allocation. In validation, the model predicted progression to ophthalmopathy a median of roughly 6.2 months before onset, with 70% to 71% sensitivity and 72.22% specificity. Most expanded thyroid clonotypes (frequency above 0.001) were also detected in blood, a finding suggesting that blood repertoires may reflect thyroid immune responses.

Amplification of TCR beta CDR3 regions was carried out from RNA transcripts. The TCR CDR3 was subjected to a first round of RT-PCR using the HTBI primer set and the Qiagen OneStep RT-PCR kit. Libraries were constructed in a second round of multiplex PCR, after which size selection and purification were carried out. Libraries were sequenced paired-end with 100 bp reads on an Illumina HiSeq2000. In the source study's methods: SOAPnuke was used to process the raw data, removing reads that contained adapters or uncalled bases, had a mean Phred below 15, or lacked an exact match to the constant primer or identifier. High-quality paired reads were merged using COPE v1.2.5, and each unique nucleotide sequence was defined as a clonotype. MiTCR v1.1 was used to align the clonotypes against IMGT TRBV, TRBD and TRBJ reference segments. The analysis was restricted to V-J combinations with a frequency above 0.0001, which together covered over 99% of the repertoires. A TCS score was defined as the ratio between F50 (clonal expansion) and ExV (chaos), using BLOSUM62-based TCRdist between CDR3 peptides within each V-J. Welch's t-statistics and random forest reduced roughly 500 V-J features to roughly 13, which were used in a naive Bayes classifier (R e1071). The public reads were reanalyzed by TCRdb: fastp trimming at Q25, MiXCR alignment, in-frame beta chains only. Entries that share a CDR3 protein sequence are merged under the most common genes and DNA. TCRdb, not the original authors, processed these V and J calls. For this sample the table gives 330,000 or so distinct CDR3 sequences, of which 15% to 20% were detected only once. Jointly, the top ten make up about 16% of the sample.

Looking up the germline V gene yields CDR1 SGHAT and CDR2 FQNNGV. The CDR3, cysteine through phenylalanine, is 15 amino acids long. The CDR3 DNA has 45 bases and is translated from base 1. Sequencing used blood. In this chain, TRBV11-2 is recombined with TRBJ2-7; 8 bases in the middle match TRBD2. The J call is uncertain, as TRBJ2-1 better fits the DNA end. The receptor comes from a woman in her thirties or forties with Graves' ophthalmopathy. The nucleotide sequence is TGTGCCAGCAGCTTCTCGATTAGCGGGACTTACGAGCAGTTCTTC. This is translated as CASSFSISGTYEQFF.